Listed below are T cell receptor beta chains from one sample, sequenced in a study of blood T cell repertoires in COVID-19. Clones were read by immunoSEQ multiplex PCR, and TCRdb kept only the in-frame ones, dropping some. Here the sample spans some 130,000 clones, around 88% being singletons. Input material: peripheral blood. All receptors derive from a man aged 60-69 years with active or convalescent COVID-19. CDR3s include the opening cysteine and the closing phenylalanine or tryptophan. The order of the fields is clone size, D gene, J gene, V gene, CDR3 protein, CDR3 DNA. A D gene is named only where the DNA matches it firmly. Size is omitted from some rows. Given values are once, few, many or a class for expanded clones.

clone size: -
D gene: TRBD2
J gene: TRBJ2-1
V gene: TRBV6-4
CDR3 protein: CASSRSGSWYNEQFF
CDR3 DNA: TGTGCCAGCAGTCGTAGCGGGAGTTGGTACAATGAGCAGTTCTTC

clone size: -
D gene: TRBD1
J gene: TRBJ1-5
V gene: TRBV28
CDR3 protein: CASSLDRGRNQPQHF
CDR3 DNA: TGTGCCAGCAGCCTTGACAGGGGGAGGAATCAGCCCCAGCATTTT

clone size: -
D gene: TRBD2
J gene: TRBJ2-7
V gene: TRBV10-1
CDR3 protein: CASSEWEGLYLPVVGRDSYEQYF
CDR3 DNA: TGCGCCAGCAGTGAGTGGGAGGGTTTATATCTTCCCGTGGTCGGGCGGGACTCCTACGAGCAGTACTTC

clone size: -
D gene: TRBD1
J gene: TRBJ1-2
V gene: TRBV7-9
CDR3 protein: CASSQQGGGYTF
CDR3 DNA: TGTGCCAGCAGCCAGCAGGGGGGTGGCTACACCTTC

clone size: -
D gene: -
J gene: TRBJ2-3
V gene: TRBV4-1
CDR3 protein: CASSPRLGTDTQYF
CDR3 DNA: TGCGCCAGCAGCCCAAGACTAGGTACAGATACGCAGTATTTT

clone size: -
D gene: -
J gene: TRBJ1-2
V gene: TRBV3-1/TRBV3-2
CDR3 protein: CASSQGDFGFANYGYTF
CDR3 DNA: TGTGCCAGCAGCCAGGGAGATTTCGGCTTCGCTAACTATGGCTACACCTTC

clone size: -
D gene: -
J gene: TRBJ1-5
V gene: TRBV18
CDR3 protein: CASSQGGDQPQHF
CDR3 DNA: TGTGCCAGCTCACAAGGCGGGGATCAGCCCCAGCATTTT

clone size: -
D gene: TRBD2
J gene: TRBJ2-2
V gene: TRBV20-1
CDR3 protein: CSASSGDFTVAGELFF
CDR3 DNA: TGCAGTGCGAGTAGCGGGGATTTTACTGTGGCCGGGGAGCTGTTTTTT

clone size: -
D gene: TRBD1
J gene: TRBJ1-2
V gene: TRBV27
CDR3 protein: CASSSDRLNYGYTF
CDR3 DNA: TGTGCCAGCAGTTCGGACAGGCTAAACTATGGCTACACCTTC

clone size: -
D gene: -
J gene: TRBJ2-1
V gene: TRBV3-1/TRBV3-2
CDR3 protein: CASSQDSGIYNEQFF
CDR3 DNA: TGTGCCAGCAGCCAAGATTCGGGGATTTACAATGAGCAGTTCTTC

clone size: -
D gene: TRBD2
J gene: TRBJ2-7
V gene: TRBV6-1
CDR3 protein: CASSEAGSGRPYEQYF
CDR3 DNA: TGTGCCAGCAGTGAAGCAGGGAGCGGGAGGCCGTACGAGCAGTACTTC

clone size: once
D gene: TRBD1
J gene: TRBJ2-5
V gene: TRBV5-1
CDR3 protein: CASSRDRGLHQETQYF
CDR3 DNA: TGCGCCAGCAGCCGTGACAGGGGGCTACACCAAGAGACCCAGTACTTC

clone size: -
D gene: -
J gene: TRBJ2-1
V gene: TRBV7-3
CDR3 protein: CASSPSSAYNEQFF
CDR3 DNA: TGTGCCAGCAGCCCTTCTAGCGCGTATAATGAGCAGTTCTTC

clone size: -
D gene: -
J gene: TRBJ2-5
V gene: TRBV9
CDR3 protein: CASSAFAGAGETQYF
CDR3 DNA: TGTGCCAGCAGCGCCTTTGCAGGGGCCGGAGAGACCCAGTACTTC

clone size: -
D gene: TRBD1
J gene: TRBJ1-6
V gene: TRBV19
CDR3 protein: CASATGTNSPLHF
CDR3 DNA: TGTGCCAGTGCGACAGGGACCAATTCACCCCTCCACTTT

clone size: -
D gene: -
J gene: TRBJ1-3
V gene: TRBV9
CDR3 protein: CASSYRDTSGNTIYF
CDR3 DNA: TGTGCCAGCAGCTACAGGGATACCTCTGGAAACACCATATATTTT

clone size: -
D gene: TRBD1
J gene: TRBJ2-7
V gene: TRBV19
CDR3 protein: CASSIAFGQVYEQYF
CDR3 DNA: TGTGCCAGTAGTATAGCTTTTGGACAGGTCTACGAGCAGTACTTC

clone size: -
D gene: TRBD2
J gene: TRBJ2-5
V gene: TRBV2
CDR3 protein: CASSAAGGLETQYF
CDR3 DNA: TGTGCCAGCAGTGCCGCGGGGGGCTTAGAGACCCAGTACTTC

clone size: -
D gene: -
J gene: TRBJ1-5
V gene: TRBV6-2/TRBV6-3
CDR3 protein: CASSYSPQGFQPQHF
CDR3 DNA: TGTGCCAGCAGTTACTCCCCTCAGGGCTTCCAGCCCCAGCATTTT

clone size: -
D gene: -
J gene: TRBJ1-1
V gene: TRBV5-6
CDR3 protein: CASSRPTGNTEAFF
CDR3 DNA: TGTGCCAGCAGCCGCCCCACGGGGAACACTGAAGCTTTCTTT

clone size: -
D gene: -
J gene: TRBJ2-7
V gene: TRBV11-2
CDR3 protein: CASSLGWTAPYEQYF
CDR3 DNA: TGTGCCAGCAGCTTAGGATGGACAGCACCCTACGAGCAGTACTTC

clone size: -
D gene: -
J gene: TRBJ2-7
V gene: TRBV6-1
CDR3 protein: CASSEFNRVYEQYF
CDR3 DNA: TGTGCCAGCAGTGAATTTAACAGGGTCTACGAGCAGTACTTC

clone size: -
D gene: -
J gene: TRBJ1-2
V gene: TRBV28
CDR3 protein: CASSSPPGSYGYTF
CDR3 DNA: TGTGCCAGCAGTTCCCCCCCCGGGTCTTATGGCTACACCTTC

clone size: once
D gene: TRBD1
J gene: TRBJ1-1
V gene: TRBV5-6
CDR3 protein: CASSSTPGQGATEAFF
CDR3 DNA: TGTGCCAGCAGCTCTACCCCGGGACAGGGGGCCACTGAAGCTTTCTTT

clone size: -
D gene: TRBD1
J gene: TRBJ2-1
V gene: TRBV11-3
CDR3 protein: CASSIDDRGRYNEQFF
CDR3 DNA: TGTGCCAGCAGCATCGACGACAGGGGACGCTACAATGAGCAGTTCTTC

clone size: -
D gene: TRBD2
J gene: TRBJ2-4
V gene: TRBV7-6
CDR3 protein: CASRGGEGRAKNIQYF
CDR3 DNA: TGTGCCAGCAGGGGGGGGGAAGGTAGAGCCAAAAACATTCAGTACTTC

clone size: -
D gene: TRBD2
J gene: TRBJ2-5
V gene: TRBV9
CDR3 protein: CASSSRTSGRGSQETQYF
CDR3 DNA: TGTGCCAGCAGCTCCCGGACTAGCGGGAGAGGATCACAAGAGACCCAGTACTTC

clone size: once
D gene: TRBD1
J gene: TRBJ1-4
V gene: TRBV6-5
CDR3 protein: CASRLTGGNEKLFF
CDR3 DNA: TGTGCCAGCAGATTGACAGGGGGCAATGAAAAACTGTTTTTT

clone size: -
D gene: -
J gene: TRBJ2-7
V gene: TRBV10-1
CDR3 protein: CASSGLGTSYEQYF
CDR3 DNA: TGCGCCAGCAGCGGACTCGGGACATCCTACGAGCAGTACTTC

clone size: -
D gene: TRBD2
J gene: TRBJ2-1
V gene: TRBV9
CDR3 protein: CASSVGLAGGPGSYNEQFF
CDR3 DNA: TGTGCCAGCAGCGTAGGACTAGCGGGGGGGCCGGGCTCCTACAATGAGCAGTTCTTC

clone size: -
D gene: TRBD1
J gene: TRBJ2-3
V gene: TRBV6-5
CDR3 protein: CASSYGRGREDTQYF
CDR3 DNA: TGTGCCAGCAGTTACGGCAGGGGGCGCGAAGATACGCAGTATTTT

clone size: -
D gene: TRBD2
J gene: TRBJ2-2
V gene: TRBV11-3
CDR3 protein: CASSSGLAGDIGELFF
CDR3 DNA: TGTGCCAGCAGCTCGGGACTAGCGGGTGACATCGGGGAGCTGTTTTTT

clone size: -
D gene: TRBD1
J gene: TRBJ1-5
V gene: TRBV27
CDR3 protein: CASSLRDRVGPQHF
CDR3 DNA: TGTGCCAGCAGTTTACGGGACAGGGTAGGGCCCCAGCATTTT

clone size: -
D gene: -
J gene: TRBJ2-5
V gene: TRBV5-4
CDR3 protein: CASGSKKEEETQYF
CDR3 DNA: TGTGCCAGCGGCTCAAAAAAGGAGGAAGAGACCCAGTACTTC

clone size: -
D gene: -
J gene: TRBJ1-4
V gene: TRBV5-6
CDR3 protein: CASSSSTAINEKLFF
CDR3 DNA: TGTGCCAGCAGCTCGTCGACAGCCATTAATGAAAAACTGTTTTTT

clone size: -
D gene: TRBD1
J gene: TRBJ1-2
V gene: TRBV6-6
CDR3 protein: CASSYPGQEGYGYTF
CDR3 DNA: TGTGCCAGCAGTTACCCCGGACAGGAAGGCTATGGCTACACCTTC

clone size: -
D gene: -
J gene: TRBJ1-5
V gene: TRBV27
CDR3 protein: CASGPQGRGGSNQPQHF
CDR3 DNA: TGTGCCAGCGGACCCCAGGGACGGGGGGGGAGCAATCAGCCCCAGCATTTT

clone size: -
D gene: -
J gene: TRBJ1-2
V gene: TRBV4-1
CDR3 protein: CASSQDRQVGRYTF
CDR3 DNA: TGCGCCAGCAGCCAAGATCGGCAGGTCGGCCGCTACACCTTC

clone size: few
D gene: -
J gene: TRBJ1-2
V gene: TRBV14
CDR3 protein: CASSQDDIGGDGYTF
CDR3 DNA: TGTGCCAGCAGCCAAGATGATATTGGAGGGGATGGCTACACCTTC

clone size: -
D gene: -
J gene: TRBJ1-1
V gene: TRBV19
CDR3 protein: CASKGRWEAFF
CDR3 DNA: TGTGCCAGTAAGGGGAGGTGGGAAGCTTTCTTT

clone size: -
D gene: -
J gene: TRBJ1-1
V gene: TRBV3-1/TRBV3-2
CDR3 protein: CASRNRPYEAFF
CDR3 DNA: TGTGCCAGCAGAAACAGGCCCTATGAAGCTTTCTTT

clone size: -
D gene: -
J gene: TRBJ2-2
V gene: TRBV19
CDR3 protein: CASTVSGGDWVGELFF
CDR3 DNA: TGTGCCAGTACCGTCTCCGGGGGAGATTGGGTCGGGGAGCTGTTTTTT

clone size: -
D gene: TRBD1
J gene: TRBJ1-5
V gene: TRBV18
CDR3 protein: CASSPGTGSWQPQHF
CDR3 DNA: TGTGCCAGCTCACCCGGGACAGGGTCTTGGCAGCCCCAGCATTTT

clone size: -
D gene: -
J gene: TRBJ1-5
V gene: TRBV19
CDR3 protein: CATRRVIDQPQHF
CDR3 DNA: TGTGCCACAAGACGGGTTATCGACCAGCCCCAGCATTTT

clone size: -
D gene: TRBD1
J gene: TRBJ2-3
V gene: TRBV5-1
CDR3 protein: CASSGRDRGTDTQYF
CDR3 DNA: TGCGCCAGCAGCGGCCGGGACAGGGGGACAGATACGCAGTATTTT

clone size: -
D gene: TRBD1
J gene: TRBJ1-4
V gene: TRBV9
CDR3 protein: CASSATGGYEKLFF
CDR3 DNA: TGTGCCAGCAGCGCTACAGGGGGCTATGAAAAACTGTTTTTT

clone size: -
D gene: -
J gene: TRBJ1-6
V gene: TRBV6-6
CDR3 protein: CASSPYSSGSYNSPLHF
CDR3 DNA: TGTGCCAGCAGTCCCTACAGTTCCGGCTCCTATAATTCACCCCTCCACTTT

clone size: few
D gene: TRBD1
J gene: TRBJ1-1
V gene: TRBV5-6
CDR3 protein: CASSPLDRVNAEAFF
CDR3 DNA: TGTGCCAGCAGCCCACTCGACAGGGTGAATGCTGAAGCTTTCTTT

clone size: -
D gene: -
J gene: TRBJ2-2
V gene: TRBV4-3
CDR3 protein: CASSQSRIAGELFF
CDR3 DNA: TGCGCCAGCAGCCAATCGCGGATAGCGGGGGAGCTGTTTTTT

clone size: once
D gene: -
J gene: TRBJ1-5
V gene: TRBV9
CDR3 protein: CASSEAGLGQPQHF
CDR3 DNA: TGTGCCAGCAGCGAGGCAGGTTTGGGTCAGCCCCAGCATTTT

clone size: -
D gene: -
J gene: TRBJ2-3
V gene: TRBV9
CDR3 protein: CASSVLATGTDTQYF
CDR3 DNA: TGTGCCAGCAGCGTACTGGCGACTGGCACAGATACGCAGTATTTT

clone size: once
D gene: TRBD1
J gene: TRBJ2-2
V gene: TRBV28
CDR3 protein: CASRGTGGSGELFF
CDR3 DNA: TGTGCCAGCAGGGGAACAGGGGGCTCCGGGGAGCTGTTTTTT

clone size: -
D gene: -
J gene: TRBJ2-3
V gene: TRBV7-2
CDR3 protein: CASSLRRQPDTQYF
CDR3 DNA: TGTGCCAGCAGCTTACGCAGACAGCCAGATACGCAGTATTTT

clone size: -
D gene: -
J gene: TRBJ2-1
V gene: TRBV18
CDR3 protein: CASSHALGVVSYNEQFF
CDR3 DNA: TGTGCCAGCTCACACGCCCTAGGGGTTGTTTCCTACAATGAGCAGTTCTTC

clone size: -
D gene: TRBD1
J gene: TRBJ1-2
V gene: TRBV7-2
CDR3 protein: CASSELGTGVRSGYTF
CDR3 DNA: TGTGCCAGCAGCGAACTCGGGACAGGGGTTCGTTCTGGCTACACCTTC